This is a list of T cell receptor beta chains from one sample in a study of blood T cell repertoires in COVID-19. The repertoire was sequenced with immunoSEQ multiplex PCR; TCRdb's copy has only in-frame clones and lacks some. The sample includes approximately 82,000 clones, about four fifths seen only once; the top ten take 6% to 7.5%. Sequences were obtained from peripheral blood. The receptors were gathered from a man aged 45-65 years with active or convalescent COVID-19. CDR3s include the opening cysteine and the closing phenylalanine or tryptophan. The D gene is left open where the match is weak. The size field is filled for only some rows; it gives once, few, many or a size class.

v_gene: TRBV24-1
d_gene: TRBD1
abundance: -
j_gene: TRBJ1-2
CDR3nt: TGTGCCACCAGTGATGAGACAGGGAACTATGGCTACACCTTC
CDR3aa: CATSDETGNYGYTF

v_gene: TRBV5-4
d_gene: TRBD2
abundance: -
j_gene: TRBJ2-2
CDR3nt: TGTGCCAGCAGCTTTCTAGCGGGGAACACCGGGGAGCTGTTTTTT
CDR3aa: CASSFLAGNTGELFF

v_gene: TRBV6-5
d_gene: TRBD1
abundance: -
j_gene: TRBJ1-2
CDR3nt: TGTGCCAGCAGTCGACAGGGGCACGAGTCTGGCTACACCTTC
CDR3aa: CASSRQGHESGYTF

v_gene: TRBV9
d_gene: -
abundance: once
j_gene: TRBJ2-2
CDR3nt: TGTGCCAGCAGCGTAGGGACAGTGAACACCGGGGAGCTGTTTTTT
CDR3aa: CASSVGTVNTGELFF

v_gene: TRBV5-1
d_gene: TRBD1
abundance: -
j_gene: TRBJ1-1
CDR3nt: TGCGCCAGCAGCCGTCAGGGGGAGTACACTGAAGCTTTCTTT
CDR3aa: CASSRQGEYTEAFF

v_gene: TRBV19
d_gene: TRBD1
abundance: -
j_gene: TRBJ2-3
CDR3nt: TGTGCCAGTAGTCTACAGGGGGCGCATGCAGATACGCAGTATTTT
CDR3aa: CASSLQGAHADTQYF

v_gene: TRBV10-2
d_gene: TRBD2
abundance: -
j_gene: TRBJ2-5
CDR3nt: TGCGCCAGCAGTGAGTCCCCCACTAGCGGGGGCCGAAAACCGGGTGGAGAGACCCAGTACTTC
CDR3aa: CASSESPTSGGRKPGGETQYF

v_gene: TRBV9
d_gene: -
abundance: -
j_gene: TRBJ2-2
CDR3nt: TGTGCCAGCAGCACCAGGACAGTTCCCGGGGAGCTGTTTTTT
CDR3aa: CASSTRTVPGELFF

v_gene: TRBV3-1/TRBV3-2
d_gene: TRBD1
abundance: -
j_gene: TRBJ1-6
CDR3nt: TGTGCCAGCAGCCAAGCCGACAGGGATAATTCACCCCTCCACTTT
CDR3aa: CASSQADRDNSPLHF

v_gene: TRBV9
d_gene: TRBD2
abundance: -
j_gene: TRBJ2-1
CDR3nt: TGTGCCAGCAGCGCCTCGGGACTAGGGCACAATGAGCAGTTCTTC
CDR3aa: CASSASGLGHNEQFF

v_gene: TRBV2
d_gene: -
abundance: -
j_gene: TRBJ2-7
CDR3nt: TGTGCCAGCAGTGTCACAGCTTACGAGCAGTACTTC
CDR3aa: CASSVTAYEQYF

v_gene: TRBV7-2
d_gene: TRBD1
abundance: -
j_gene: TRBJ1-3
CDR3nt: TGTGCCAGCAGCACGAGGGACAGGGGTGAAAACACCATATATTTT
CDR3aa: CASSTRDRGENTIYF

v_gene: TRBV14
d_gene: -
abundance: -
j_gene: TRBJ2-6
CDR3nt: TGTGCCAGCAGCCACCCCTGGGGACTGTTCTCTGGGGCCAACGTCCTGACTTTC
CDR3aa: CASSHPWGLFSGANVLTF

v_gene: TRBV5-1
d_gene: -
abundance: -
j_gene: TRBJ1-1
CDR3nt: TGCGCCAGCAGCTTGGTTCAGGGTGGGAACACTGAAGCTTTCTTT
CDR3aa: CASSLVQGGNTEAFF

v_gene: TRBV3-1/TRBV3-2
d_gene: -
abundance: once
j_gene: TRBJ2-6
CDR3nt: TGTGCCAGCAGCCTCTACTGCGGGACCGCTGGGGATGGGGCCAACGTCCTGACTTTC
CDR3aa: CASSLYCGTAGDGANVLTF

v_gene: TRBV10-3
d_gene: TRBD1
abundance: -
j_gene: TRBJ1-5
CDR3nt: TGTGCCATCAGTGAGTTCGGACAGGGAGGTCAGCCCCAGCATTTT
CDR3aa: CAISEFGQGGQPQHF

v_gene: TRBV28
d_gene: -
abundance: -
j_gene: TRBJ1-3
CDR3nt: TGTGCCAGCACCATAGGGGCAGTTAACTCTGGAAACACCATATATTTT
CDR3aa: CASTIGAVNSGNTIYF

v_gene: TRBV9
d_gene: -
abundance: -
j_gene: TRBJ2-5
CDR3nt: TGTGCCAGCAGCGTAGGCAGGGATGAGACCCAGTACTTC
CDR3aa: CASSVGRDETQYF

v_gene: TRBV7-9
d_gene: -
abundance: -
j_gene: TRBJ1-6
CDR3nt: TGTGCCAGCAGCTTAGATCAAGGGGCGACTTCACCCCTCCACTTT
CDR3aa: CASSLDQGATSPLHF

v_gene: TRBV11-2
d_gene: TRBD1
abundance: -
j_gene: TRBJ1-2
CDR3nt: TGTGCCAGCAGCTTCATTTGGCGGACAGGGGTCCGGGGCTACACCTTC
CDR3aa: CASSFIWRTGVRGYTF

v_gene: TRBV19
d_gene: -
abundance: -
j_gene: TRBJ1-2
CDR3nt: TGTGCCAGTAGTATTAGGGGTCGGGTCTACACCTTC
CDR3aa: CASSIRGRVYTF

v_gene: TRBV5-4
d_gene: TRBD2
abundance: -
j_gene: TRBJ2-3
CDR3nt: TGTGCCAGCAGCCAGGATAGCGGGACCACAGATACGCAGTATTTT
CDR3aa: CASSQDSGTTDTQYF

v_gene: TRBV10-1
d_gene: TRBD1
abundance: -
j_gene: TRBJ1-5
CDR3nt: TGCGCCAGCAGGGACAGGGTTCAGCCCCAGCATTTT
CDR3aa: CASRDRVQPQHF

v_gene: TRBV6-2/TRBV6-3
d_gene: TRBD1
abundance: -
j_gene: TRBJ1-2
CDR3nt: TGTGCCAGCAGTTACTCGCAGGGGGCGTGGTATGGCTACACCTTC
CDR3aa: CASSYSQGAWYGYTF

v_gene: TRBV11-2
d_gene: TRBD1
abundance: -
j_gene: TRBJ1-4
CDR3nt: TGTGCCAGCAGCTTACTTACAGGGGGCGGAAAACTGTTTTTT
CDR3aa: CASSLLTGGGKLFF

v_gene: TRBV2
d_gene: -
abundance: -
j_gene: TRBJ1-2
CDR3nt: TGTGCCGGCGCGGCAGATAGCCTCCTACTCTATGGCTACACCTTC
CDR3aa: CAGAADSLLLYGYTF

v_gene: TRBV5-6
d_gene: -
abundance: -
j_gene: TRBJ1-3
CDR3nt: TGTGCCAGCAGCTTGGGGACAGATGGAAACACCATATATTTT
CDR3aa: CASSLGTDGNTIYF

v_gene: TRBV5-1
d_gene: -
abundance: -
j_gene: TRBJ2-1
CDR3nt: TGCGCCAGCAGTAAAGGAGACAGCTACAATGAGCAGTTCTTC
CDR3aa: CASSKGDSYNEQFF

v_gene: TRBV28
d_gene: TRBD1
abundance: -
j_gene: TRBJ1-2
CDR3nt: TGTGCCAGCAGGGCCGGACAGGGACCTGGCTACACCTTC
CDR3aa: CASRAGQGPGYTF

v_gene: TRBV3-1/TRBV3-2
d_gene: -
abundance: -
j_gene: TRBJ2-2
CDR3nt: TGTGCCAGCACCCCAAGAGGTAACAAAGATCCGGGATCGAACACCGGGGAGCTGTTTTTT
CDR3aa: CASTPRGNKDPGSNTGELFF

v_gene: TRBV9
d_gene: -
abundance: -
j_gene: TRBJ1-1
CDR3nt: TGTGCCAGCAGCCCGTCGCCGGGGCGAGGGGGCACTGAAGCTTTCTTT
CDR3aa: CASSPSPGRGGTEAFF

v_gene: TRBV5-4
d_gene: TRBD1
abundance: -
j_gene: TRBJ2-1
CDR3nt: TGTGCCAGCAGCCCGGGACAGGGGATAGGTGAGCAGTTCTTC
CDR3aa: CASSPGQGIGEQFF

v_gene: TRBV6-4
d_gene: -
abundance: once
j_gene: TRBJ2-3
CDR3nt: TGTGCCAGCAGTGCCCAGGCGGGACCCGATACGCAGTATTTT
CDR3aa: CASSAQAGPDTQYF

v_gene: TRBV27
d_gene: -
abundance: -
j_gene: TRBJ2-1
CDR3nt: TGTGCCAGCACCACGGGTCTGAGCTCCTACAATGAGCAGTTCTTC
CDR3aa: CASTTGLSSYNEQFF

v_gene: TRBV6-5
d_gene: TRBD1
abundance: -
j_gene: TRBJ1-2
CDR3nt: TGTGCCAGCAGTTACTCCACAGGGGGCGACGGCTACACCTTC
CDR3aa: CASSYSTGGDGYTF

v_gene: TRBV7-9
d_gene: TRBD1
abundance: -
j_gene: TRBJ2-1
CDR3nt: TGTGCCAGCAGCTTAGCGGATGCCGGGACAGGACGTGAGCAGTTCTTC
CDR3aa: CASSLADAGTGREQFF

v_gene: TRBV11-2
d_gene: TRBD1
abundance: few
j_gene: TRBJ1-6
CDR3nt: TGTGCCAGCAGACCGACCTCCGGGACAGGGTTTTCACCCCTCCACTTT
CDR3aa: CASRPTSGTGFSPLHF

v_gene: TRBV5-1
d_gene: -
abundance: -
j_gene: TRBJ1-4
CDR3nt: TGCGCCAGCAGCTTGGCACAGGCGTCAACTAATGAAAAACTGTTTTTT
CDR3aa: CASSLAQASTNEKLFF

v_gene: TRBV7-9
d_gene: TRBD1
abundance: once
j_gene: TRBJ1-2
CDR3nt: TGTGCCAGCAGCGCCGGACAGGCGTATAGCTACACCTTC
CDR3aa: CASSAGQAYSYTF

v_gene: TRBV5-7
d_gene: TRBD1
abundance: -
j_gene: TRBJ1-4
CDR3nt: TGTGCCAGCAGCCAAGACAGGGGAGTTGATGAAAAACTGTTTTTT
CDR3aa: CASSQDRGVDEKLFF

v_gene: TRBV2
d_gene: -
abundance: -
j_gene: TRBJ1-5
CDR3nt: TGTGCCAGCAGGACTTCAGGGGATTCCAATCAGCCCCAGCATTTT
CDR3aa: CASRTSGDSNQPQHF

v_gene: TRBV12-5
d_gene: -
abundance: -
j_gene: TRBJ1-1
CDR3nt: TGTGCTAGTGGTTTGGTACTAGGGACAATCATAACTGAAGCTTTCTTT
CDR3aa: CASGLVLGTIITEAFF

v_gene: TRBV5-5
d_gene: TRBD1
abundance: -
j_gene: TRBJ1-2
CDR3nt: TGTGCCAGCAGCACGGGACAGGGAGTAGGTGGCTACACCTTC
CDR3aa: CASSTGQGVGGYTF

v_gene: TRBV3-1/TRBV3-2
d_gene: -
abundance: -
j_gene: TRBJ1-6
CDR3nt: TGTGCCAGCAGCCGGGGCCTCGATAATTCACCCCTCCACTTT
CDR3aa: CASSRGLDNSPLHF

v_gene: TRBV4-2
d_gene: -
abundance: few
j_gene: TRBJ1-6
CDR3nt: TGTGCCAGCAGCCAAGATAGGTCGAGGGAATCACCCCTCCACTTT
CDR3aa: CASSQDRSRESPLHF

v_gene: TRBV10-3
d_gene: -
abundance: -
j_gene: TRBJ2-1
CDR3nt: TGTGCCATCAGTGTGGGAGGCTACAATGAGCAGTTCTTC
CDR3aa: CAISVGGYNEQFF

v_gene: TRBV6-6
d_gene: TRBD2
abundance: -
j_gene: TRBJ2-3
CDR3nt: TGTGCCAGCAGTCGCGGGGGGGCTCCCACAGATACGCAGTATTTT
CDR3aa: CASSRGGAPTDTQYF

v_gene: TRBV11-2
d_gene: TRBD1
abundance: -
j_gene: TRBJ1-2
CDR3nt: TGTGCCAGCAGCATACAGGGGGGGAATGGCTACACCTTC
CDR3aa: CASSIQGGNGYTF

v_gene: TRBV6-2/TRBV6-3
d_gene: -
abundance: -
j_gene: TRBJ1-5
CDR3nt: TGTGCCAGCAGTTACTCAGGGGGTCTGAATCAGCCCCAGCATTTT
CDR3aa: CASSYSGGLNQPQHF

v_gene: TRBV5-1
d_gene: TRBD1
abundance: -
j_gene: TRBJ2-1
CDR3nt: TGCGCCAGCAGCTTGCCGAGGACAGGGTTAAGTCTTTACAATGAGCAGTTCTTC
CDR3aa: CASSLPRTGLSLYNEQFF

v_gene: TRBV6-5
d_gene: -
abundance: -
j_gene: TRBJ1-2
CDR3nt: TGTGCCAGCAGTTACGGGCGGGGCGGCTGGGGCTACACCTTC
CDR3aa: CASSYGRGGWGYTF

v_gene: TRBV5-1
d_gene: -
abundance: -
j_gene: TRBJ2-5
CDR3nt: TGCGCCAGCAGCAAACCAGGGGGAGGAGAGACCCAGTACTTC
CDR3aa: CASSKPGGGETQYF

v_gene: TRBV7-2
d_gene: -
abundance: -
j_gene: TRBJ1-2
CDR3nt: TGTGCCAGCGGAGAATCACAGGGCGCCAAGGGTGGCTACACCTTC
CDR3aa: CASGESQGAKGGYTF

v_gene: TRBV2
d_gene: -
abundance: -
j_gene: TRBJ1-4
CDR3nt: TGTGCCAGCACGACAGAAGATAATGAAAAACTGTTTTTT
CDR3aa: CASTTEDNEKLFF

v_gene: TRBV11-2
d_gene: -
abundance: -
j_gene: TRBJ1-5
CDR3nt: TGTGCCAGCAGCTTGTCTAGTGGGGCTCAGCCCCAGCATTTT
CDR3aa: CASSLSSGAQPQHF

v_gene: TRBV28
d_gene: -
abundance: -
j_gene: TRBJ1-2
CDR3nt: TGTGCCAGCAGTTGGACCGACAGGTTTGTGGGCTACACCTTC
CDR3aa: CASSWTDRFVGYTF

v_gene: TRBV5-6
d_gene: -
abundance: -
j_gene: TRBJ2-7
CDR3nt: TGTGCCAGCAGCTTGCTAGAGGAGCAGTACTTC
CDR3aa: CASSLLEEQYF

v_gene: TRBV6-5
d_gene: -
abundance: -
j_gene: TRBJ2-5
CDR3nt: TGTGCCTCCTCGAAAGGAGGGACAGAGACCCAGTACTTC
CDR3aa: CASSKGGTETQYF

v_gene: TRBV5-1
d_gene: -
abundance: -
j_gene: TRBJ1-1
CDR3nt: TGCGCCAGCAGCACCGGACAGAACACTGAAGCTTTCTTT
CDR3aa: CASSTGQNTEAFF